This is a list of T cell receptor beta chains from one sample in a study of T cell responses to AZD1222 COVID-19 vaccine. The repertoire was sequenced with immunoSEQ multiplex PCR; TCRdb's copy has only in-frame clones and lacks some. Among 140,000 or so clones, about nine tenths were seen once, and the ten largest hold approximately 1.5%. This specimen consisted of peripheral blood, obtained on day 0 of AZD1222 vaccination. Receptors were obtained from an adult in good health. Each CDR3 is given with its conserved first and last residue. A D gene is named only where the DNA matches it firmly. The size of a clone is reported for some rows only, either as once, few or many, or as a class for expanded clones.

cdr3_nt,cdr3_aa,j_call,d_call,v_call,clone_size,cdr3_length
TGTGCCAGCAGTAGAGGGTATGGGACTGAAGCTTTCTTT,CASSRGYGTEAFF,TRBJ1-1,NA,TRBV27,NA,13
TGTGCCAGCAGCGTATCCCCAGGGAAAGAGACCCAGTACTTC,CASSVSPGKETQYF,TRBJ2-5,NA,TRBV9,NA,14
TGTGCCACCAGTGATTCTGACATAGCCTATGGCTACACCTTC,CATSDSDIAYGYTF,TRBJ1-2,NA,TRBV24-1,NA,14
TGTGCCAGCAGTTTAGGACAGGGGGCGAACTATGGCTACACCTTC,CASSLGQGANYGYTF,TRBJ1-2,TRBD1,TRBV7-9,NA,15
TGTGCCTGGAGTGTACCAGGGTACGGTGGCTACACCTTC,CAWSVPGYGGYTF,TRBJ1-2,NA,TRBV30,NA,13
TGTGCCATCAGTGAACAGGGGGCGATGAACACTGAAGCTTTCTTT,CAISEQGAMNTEAFF,TRBJ1-1,TRBD1,TRBV10-3,NA,15
TGTGCCAGCAGCTCAATAAAACAGGGGGCCTATGGCTACACCTTC,CASSSIKQGAYGYTF,TRBJ1-2,TRBD1,TRBV11-2,NA,15
TGCGCCAGCAGCCCGGACAGGGGATTAGGCTATGGCTACACCTTC,CASSPDRGLGYGYTF,TRBJ1-2,TRBD1,TRBV5-1,once,15
TGTGCCAGCGGGAACGCGGTGGGGGGGACCGGGGAGCTGTTTTTT,CASGNAVGGTGELFF,TRBJ2-2,TRBD2,TRBV2,once,15
TGTGCCAACAGCCGTTCGCCACATCTAAATTCACCCCTCCACTTT,CANSRSPHLNSPLHF,TRBJ1-6,NA,TRBV5-6,NA,15